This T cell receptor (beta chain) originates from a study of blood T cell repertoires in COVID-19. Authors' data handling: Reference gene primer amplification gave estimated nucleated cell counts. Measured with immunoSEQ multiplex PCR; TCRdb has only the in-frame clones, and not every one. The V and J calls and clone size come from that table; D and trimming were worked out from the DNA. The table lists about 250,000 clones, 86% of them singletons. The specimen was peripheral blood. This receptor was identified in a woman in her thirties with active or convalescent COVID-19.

For the CDR3, the DNA is TGTGCCAGCAGCTTAGCGGGCGTCTACAATGAGCAGTTCTTC. Protein sequence: CASSLAGVYNEQFF. The chain employs TRBV7-2 and TRBJ2-1, with D hard to call. Germline V gene lookup returns CDR1 SGHTA and CDR2 FQGNSA. Trimming cost V 0 bases and J 3 bases, with 6 bases left between them. There are 14 residues in the CDR3.